This entry is about one TCR beta chain. Antigen: not known. This sample is drawn from a study of long-term antiretroviral therapy in people with HIV. Study results and limitations: Post-ART diversity increased but stayed below transplant donor controls.

Trimming shortened V by 7 bases and J by 5 bases, and 11 bases separated the two germline ends. The CDR3 covers 11 residues. Germline V lookup: CDR1 SQVTM, CDR2 ANQGSEA. Version v3.0 of the immunoSEQ assay ran at survey level. The repertoire was sequenced with immunoSEQ multiplex PCR; TCRdb's copy has only in-frame clones and lacks some. The sample shows approximately 11,000 clones, 85% to 90% of them seen only once. Sequencing used unsorted PBMCs, obtained 0.2 years before starting antiretroviral therapy. The receptor comes from a woman between 40 and 50 years old with HIV. This rearrangement joins TRBV29-1 to TRBJ2-5; perhaps TRBD1 as D (7 bases). The CDR3 sequence: CSAPGGETQYF. In DNA, the CDR3 is TGCAGCGCACCAGGGGGGGAGACCCAGTACTTC.